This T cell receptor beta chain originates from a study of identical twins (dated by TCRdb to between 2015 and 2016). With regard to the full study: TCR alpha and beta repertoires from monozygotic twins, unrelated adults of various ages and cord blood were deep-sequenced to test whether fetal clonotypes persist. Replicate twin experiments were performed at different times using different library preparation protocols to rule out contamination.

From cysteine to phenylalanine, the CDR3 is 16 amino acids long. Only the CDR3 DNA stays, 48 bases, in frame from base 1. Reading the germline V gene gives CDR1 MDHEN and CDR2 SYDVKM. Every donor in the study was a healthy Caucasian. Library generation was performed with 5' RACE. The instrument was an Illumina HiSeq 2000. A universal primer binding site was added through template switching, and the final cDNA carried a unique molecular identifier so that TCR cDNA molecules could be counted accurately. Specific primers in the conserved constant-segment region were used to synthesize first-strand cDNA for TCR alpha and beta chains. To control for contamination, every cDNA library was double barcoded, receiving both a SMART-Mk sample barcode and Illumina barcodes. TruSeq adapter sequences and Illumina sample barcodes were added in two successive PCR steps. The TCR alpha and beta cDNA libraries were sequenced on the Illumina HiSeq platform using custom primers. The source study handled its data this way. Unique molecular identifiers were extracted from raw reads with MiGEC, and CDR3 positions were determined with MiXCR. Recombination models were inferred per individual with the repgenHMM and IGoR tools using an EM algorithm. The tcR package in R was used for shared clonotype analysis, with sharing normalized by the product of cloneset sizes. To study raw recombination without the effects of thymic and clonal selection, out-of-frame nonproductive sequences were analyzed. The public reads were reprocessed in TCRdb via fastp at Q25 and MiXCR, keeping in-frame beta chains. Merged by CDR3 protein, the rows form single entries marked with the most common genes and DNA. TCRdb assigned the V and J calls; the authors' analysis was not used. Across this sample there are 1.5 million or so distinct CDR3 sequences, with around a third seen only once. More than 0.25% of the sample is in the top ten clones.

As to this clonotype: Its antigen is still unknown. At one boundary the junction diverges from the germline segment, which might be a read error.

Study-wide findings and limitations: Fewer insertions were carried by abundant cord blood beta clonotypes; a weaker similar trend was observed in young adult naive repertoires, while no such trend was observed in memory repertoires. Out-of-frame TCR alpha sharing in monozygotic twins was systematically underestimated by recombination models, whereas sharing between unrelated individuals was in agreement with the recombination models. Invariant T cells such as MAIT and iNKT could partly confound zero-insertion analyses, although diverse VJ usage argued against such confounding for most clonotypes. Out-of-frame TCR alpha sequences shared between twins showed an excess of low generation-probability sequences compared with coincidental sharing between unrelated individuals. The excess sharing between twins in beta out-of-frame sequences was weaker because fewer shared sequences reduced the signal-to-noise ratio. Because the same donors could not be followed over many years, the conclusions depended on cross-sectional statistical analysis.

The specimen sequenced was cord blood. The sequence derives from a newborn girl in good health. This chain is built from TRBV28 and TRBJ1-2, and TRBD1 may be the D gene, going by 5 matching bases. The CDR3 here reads CASSLCVTGHDYGYTF. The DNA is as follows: TGTGCCAGCAGTTTATGCGTAACAGGCCATGACTACGGCTACACCTTC.